The present TCR beta chain was sequenced within a study of OX40 agonist ivuxolimab in advanced cancers. Describing the broader study: Ivuxolimab was a fully human IgG2 agonistic monoclonal antibody targeting the costimulatory receptor OX40 (CD134). Intravenous ivuxolimab was administered to patients every 2 weeks at six dose levels: 0.01, 0.1, 0.3, 1.5, 3 and 10 mg/kg. Of the roughly 52 dose-escalation patients, hepatocellular carcinoma was present in some 19, melanoma in roughly 15, renal cell carcinoma in 9 and head and neck cancer in 9. The dose-escalation cohort was about 83% male with a mean age of about 54 years, ranging from 23 to 79. Patients were allowed to have had prior anti-PD-1, anti-PD-L1 or anti-CTLA-4 therapy, and approximately 40% of the dose-escalation patients had been treated with checkpoint inhibitors. Partial responses occurred in three dose-escalation patients, of whom one had hepatocellular carcinoma and two had cutaneous melanoma. The purpose of peripheral TCRbeta sequencing was to test whether ivuxolimab changed TCR sequence diversity and led to clonal T-cell expansion. The paper covers the monotherapy dose-escalation part of the phase I ivuxolimab trial, which included N of about 56 patients. General findings and caveats noted by the study authors: In the 0.1-3.0 mg/kg groups, partial responders had among the lowest normalized peripheral clonal expansion, particularly in CD8+ T cells. After ivuxolimab, CD8+ T cells had more expanded clones than CD4+ T cells on average. Clonal expansion of both CD4+ and CD8+ blood T cells was observed from baseline to week 6 at doses 0.1 to 3.0 mg/kg. Low levels of normalized T-cell clonal expansion were also seen in some patients who did not respond. The antigen specificity of the clonally expanded peripheral T cells was not determined.

A word on this clone: The antigen this receptor binds is unknown. No much larger clone is present one base from it, and per-base qualities are unavailable.

CDR1 and CDR2 (MNHNS, SASEGT) derive from the germline V gene. V is shortened by 7 bases, J by 5 bases, and the region joining them spans 17 bases. Its CDR3 holds 15 amino acids, cysteine through phenylalanine. CDR3 DNA is the only sequence kept; it has 45 bases, read in frame from the first base. For sequencing of the TCRbeta CDR3 region, genomic DNA was extracted from the sorted cells. The immunoSEQ Assay was used for sequencing of TCRbeta CDR3 regions. Not all clones reach the TCRdb copy of this immuneACCESS table, which keeps in-frame sequences only. Checked studies attribute under half of the gap to unresolved V genes and leave the rest unexplained. Present in this sample are roughly 66,000 clones, 82% of which were seen just once. Together, the top ten hold about 0.4% of the sample. The trial excluded patients who had a history of autoimmune disease or who were on systemic immunosuppression. Peripheral blood for TCR sequencing was drawn from every dose cohort at baseline, at cycle 4 day 1 and at cycle 7 day 1. Samples came from an open-label, multicenter, first-in-human phase I dose-escalation trial of ivuxolimab. The trial enrolled adults with locally advanced or metastatic head and neck squamous cell, hepatocellular, melanoma or renal cell carcinoma. CD4+ and CD8+ T cells were sorted separately from peripheral blood before TCR sequencing.

This clonotype was sampled from an adult with an advanced solid tumor such as melanoma, head and neck, liver or kidney cancer. The chain is assembled from TRBV6-1 and TRBJ2-2, with TRBD2 tentatively as D gene (6 bases match). This sample comprised CD4+ or CD8+ T cells sorted from blood, obtained in a trial of the OX40 agonist ivuxolimab. The DNA sequence is as follows: TGTGCCAGCACCCCACGGGGGAACCCTACCGGGGAGCTGTTTTTT. This is translated as CASTPRGNPTGELFF.